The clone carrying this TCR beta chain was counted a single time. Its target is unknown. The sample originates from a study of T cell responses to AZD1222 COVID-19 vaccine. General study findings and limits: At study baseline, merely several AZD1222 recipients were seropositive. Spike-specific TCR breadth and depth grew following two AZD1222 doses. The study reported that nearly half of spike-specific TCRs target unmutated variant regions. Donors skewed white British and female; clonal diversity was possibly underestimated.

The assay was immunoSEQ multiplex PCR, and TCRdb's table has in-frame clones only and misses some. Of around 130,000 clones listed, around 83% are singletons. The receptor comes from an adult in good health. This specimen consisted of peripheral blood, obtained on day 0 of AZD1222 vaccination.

CDR3 region: CASSSTGFFGNTIYF. CDR3 nucleotide sequence: TGTGCCAGCAGTTCGACTGGGTTCTTCGGAAACACCATATATTTT. The chain has TRBV6-6 and TRBJ1-3; D is ambiguous. The CDR3 covers 15 residues. Trimming stripped 4 bases from V and 4 bases from J, with 14 bases between. Germline V lookup: CDR1 MNHNY, CDR2 SVGAGI (reference sequence).